The entry below gives a single TCR beta chain sequence along with its context. The sample originates from a study of cytomegalovirus exposure and HLA in healthy donors. Study-level background: Both the roughly 120 validation repertoires and the approximately 700 first-cohort repertoires used the same platform, as reported by a later analysis.

The data were produced by immunoSEQ multiplex PCR, yet TCRdb's version contains in-frame clones alone and is incomplete. The sample includes under 200,000 clones, about 96% of them seen just once. Germline V gives CDR1 MNHEY, CDR2 SVGAGI. Trimming cost V 3 bases and J 6 bases; bases outside gene matches: 3. The CDR3 covers 13 residues. V and J are TRBV6-5 and TRBJ1-1; 8 bases are shared with TRBD1. The origin of this receptor is a woman aged 18-29 years in good health and CMV-seronegative. The source material was PBMCs. In DNA, the CDR3 is TGTGCCAGCAGTTATGACAGGGGCGCTGAAGCTTTCTTT. Translation: CASSYDRGAEAFF.